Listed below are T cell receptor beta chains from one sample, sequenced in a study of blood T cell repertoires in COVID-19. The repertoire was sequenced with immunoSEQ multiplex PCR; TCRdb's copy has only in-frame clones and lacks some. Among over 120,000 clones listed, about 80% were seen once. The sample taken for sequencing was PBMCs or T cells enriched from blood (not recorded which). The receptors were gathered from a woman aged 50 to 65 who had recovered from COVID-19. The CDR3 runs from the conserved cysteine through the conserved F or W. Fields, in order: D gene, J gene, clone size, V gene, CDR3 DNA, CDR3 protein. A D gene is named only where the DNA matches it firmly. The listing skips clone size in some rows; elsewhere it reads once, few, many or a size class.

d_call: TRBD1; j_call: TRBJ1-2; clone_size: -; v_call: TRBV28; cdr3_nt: TGTGCCAGCAGCCTGGCGACAGGGGGCGGCTACACCTTC; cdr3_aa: CASSLATGGGYTF
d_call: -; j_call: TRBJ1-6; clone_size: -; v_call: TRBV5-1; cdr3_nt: TGCGCCAGCAGCTTTGGACGGGGTTCCTATAATTCACCCCTCCACTTT; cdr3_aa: CASSFGRGSYNSPLHF
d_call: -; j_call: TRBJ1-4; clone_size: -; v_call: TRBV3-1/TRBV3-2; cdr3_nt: TGTGCCAGCAGCCAGTCAGGGTCTAATGAAAAACTGTTTTTT; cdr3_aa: CASSQSGSNEKLFF
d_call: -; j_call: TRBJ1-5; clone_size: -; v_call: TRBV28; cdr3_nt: TGTGCCCTTGGTCGAGGGATCAATCAGCCCCAGCATTTT; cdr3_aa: CALGRGINQPQHF
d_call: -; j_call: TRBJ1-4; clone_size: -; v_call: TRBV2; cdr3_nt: TGTGCCAGCAGTGAGAAGGGAGAGCGGGTAAAACTGTTTTTT; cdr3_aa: CASSEKGERVKLFF
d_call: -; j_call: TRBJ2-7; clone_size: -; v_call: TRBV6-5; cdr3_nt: TGTGCCAGCAGTTACTCTACCGGGACTGGGACCTACGAGCAGTACTTC; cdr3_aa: CASSYSTGTGTYEQYF
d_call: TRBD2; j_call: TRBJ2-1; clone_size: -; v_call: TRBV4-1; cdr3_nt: TGCGCCAGCAGCCAATCTCGGGCGGGAGGGCCGAAATCCTACAATGAGCAGTTCTTC; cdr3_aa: CASSQSRAGGPKSYNEQFF
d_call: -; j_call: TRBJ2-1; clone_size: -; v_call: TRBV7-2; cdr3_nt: TGTGCCAGCAGCTTGACTAGAACCTACAATGAGCAGTTCTTC; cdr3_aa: CASSLTRTYNEQFF
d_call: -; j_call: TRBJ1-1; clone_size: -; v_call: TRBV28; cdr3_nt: TGTGCCAGCAGTTCCCTGTGGGGGGATGAAGCTTTCTTT; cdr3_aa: CASSSLWGDEAFF
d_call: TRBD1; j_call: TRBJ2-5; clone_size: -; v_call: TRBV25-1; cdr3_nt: TGTGCCAGCAAGGACAGGGTGGGGGAGACCCAGTACTTC; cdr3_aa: CASKDRVGETQYF
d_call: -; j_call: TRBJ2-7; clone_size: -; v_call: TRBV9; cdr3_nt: TGTGCCAGCAGCGTAGTGAGCAGGCACTACGAGCAGTACTTC; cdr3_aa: CASSVVSRHYEQYF
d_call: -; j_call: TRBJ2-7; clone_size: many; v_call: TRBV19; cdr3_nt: TGTGCCAGTAATAGTGTTTCGGGCGAGCAGTACTTC; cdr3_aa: CASNSVSGEQYF
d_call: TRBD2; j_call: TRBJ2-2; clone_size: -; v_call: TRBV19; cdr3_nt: TGTGCCAGTAGTATACCGGGGGGGGCCGGGGAGCTGTTTTTT; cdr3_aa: CASSIPGGAGELFF
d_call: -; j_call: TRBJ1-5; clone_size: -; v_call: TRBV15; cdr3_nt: TGTGCCACCAGCAGAGAAGAGGGAGCCAGGGGACATTTT; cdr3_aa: CATSREEGARGHF
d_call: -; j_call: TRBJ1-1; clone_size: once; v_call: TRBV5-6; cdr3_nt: TGTGCCAGCAGCATTACAGGGAGAGGATCGAACACTGAAGCTTTCTTT; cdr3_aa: CASSITGRGSNTEAFF
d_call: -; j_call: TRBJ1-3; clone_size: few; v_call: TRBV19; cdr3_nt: TGTGCCAGTAGTGTGACAGTCACTGGAAACACCATATATTTT; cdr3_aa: CASSVTVTGNTIYF
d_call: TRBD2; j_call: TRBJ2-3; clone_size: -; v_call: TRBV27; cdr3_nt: TGTGCCAGCAGTTTTACTAGCGGGAGGGCAGATACGCAGTATTTT; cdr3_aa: CASSFTSGRADTQYF
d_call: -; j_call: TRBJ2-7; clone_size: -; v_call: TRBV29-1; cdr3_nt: TGCAGCGTTGACAGGGGTTACGAGCAGTACTTC; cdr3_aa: CSVDRGYEQYF
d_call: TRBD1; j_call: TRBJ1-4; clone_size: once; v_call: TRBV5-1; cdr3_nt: TGCGCCAGCAGGGGGGACAGATCTAATGAAAAACTGTTTTTT; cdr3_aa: CASRGDRSNEKLFF
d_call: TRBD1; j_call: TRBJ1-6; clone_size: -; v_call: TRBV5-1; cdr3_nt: TGCGCCAGCAGCAGGACAGGGAGAGAGAATTCACCCCTCCACTTT; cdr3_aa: CASSRTGRENSPLHF
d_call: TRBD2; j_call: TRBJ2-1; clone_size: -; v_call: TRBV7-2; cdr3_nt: TGTGCCAGCAGCTTAGATGGTAGCGGGAGGGCCTATGAGCAGTTCTTC; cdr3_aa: CASSLDGSGRAYEQFF
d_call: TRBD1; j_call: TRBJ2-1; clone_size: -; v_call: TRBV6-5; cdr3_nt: TGTGCCAGCAGTTCGGACAGGGGAAGGGCCAATGAGCAGTTCTTC; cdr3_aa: CASSSDRGRANEQFF
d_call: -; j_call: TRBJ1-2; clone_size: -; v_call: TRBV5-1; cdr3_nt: TGCGCCAGCAGCCCCGCCAGGGTGAGAGGCTACACCTTC; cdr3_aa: CASSPARVRGYTF
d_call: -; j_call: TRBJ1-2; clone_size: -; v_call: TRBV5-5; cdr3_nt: TGTGCCAGCAGCTGGCCCCGGGAGGGGAGCTACACCTTC; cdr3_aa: CASSWPREGSYTF
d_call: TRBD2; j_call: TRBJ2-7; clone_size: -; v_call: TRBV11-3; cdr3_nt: TGTGCCAGCAGCTGGAGCGGGAGTTCCGAGCAGTACTTC; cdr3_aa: CASSWSGSSEQYF
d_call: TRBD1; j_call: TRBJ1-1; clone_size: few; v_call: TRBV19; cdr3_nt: TGTGCCAGTAACTCGGGACAGCCGAACACTGAAGCTTTCTTT; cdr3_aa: CASNSGQPNTEAFF
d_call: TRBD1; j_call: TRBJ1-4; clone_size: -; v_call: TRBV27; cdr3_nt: TGTGCCAGCAGTCAGGACAGGAGCAGTGAAAAACTGTTTTTT; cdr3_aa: CASSQDRSSEKLFF
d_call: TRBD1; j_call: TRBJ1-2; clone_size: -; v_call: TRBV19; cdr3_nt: TGTGCCAGTAGTATGATGGGACAGTCATCCTATGGCTACACCTTC; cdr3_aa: CASSMMGQSSYGYTF